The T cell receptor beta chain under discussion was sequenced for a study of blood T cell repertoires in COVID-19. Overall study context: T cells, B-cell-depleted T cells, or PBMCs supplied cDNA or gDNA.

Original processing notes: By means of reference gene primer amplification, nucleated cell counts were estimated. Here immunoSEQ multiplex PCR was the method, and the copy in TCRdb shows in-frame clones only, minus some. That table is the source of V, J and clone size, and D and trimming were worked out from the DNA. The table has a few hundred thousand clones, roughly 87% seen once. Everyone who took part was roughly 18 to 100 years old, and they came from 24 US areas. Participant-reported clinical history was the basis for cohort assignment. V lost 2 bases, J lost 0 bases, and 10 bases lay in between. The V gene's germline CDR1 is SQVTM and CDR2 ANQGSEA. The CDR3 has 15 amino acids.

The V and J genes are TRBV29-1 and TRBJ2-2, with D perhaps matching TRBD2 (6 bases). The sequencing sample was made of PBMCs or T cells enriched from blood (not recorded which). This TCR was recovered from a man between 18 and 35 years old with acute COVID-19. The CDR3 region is CSVESSVTNTGELFF. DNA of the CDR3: TGCAGCGTTGAATCTAGCGTAACGAACACCGGGGAGCTGTTTTTT.